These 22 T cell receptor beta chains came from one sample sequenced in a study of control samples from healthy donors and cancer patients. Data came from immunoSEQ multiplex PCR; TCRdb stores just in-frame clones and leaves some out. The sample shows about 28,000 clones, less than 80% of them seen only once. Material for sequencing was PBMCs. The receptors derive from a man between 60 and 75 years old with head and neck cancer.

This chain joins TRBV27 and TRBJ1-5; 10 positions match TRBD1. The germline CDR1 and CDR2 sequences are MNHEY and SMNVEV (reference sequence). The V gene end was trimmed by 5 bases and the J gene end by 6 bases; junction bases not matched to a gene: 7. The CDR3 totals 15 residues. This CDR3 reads CASSTGQGFFQPQHF. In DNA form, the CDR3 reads TGTGCCAGCAGTACGGGACAGGGGTTTTTTCAGCCCCAGCATTTT.

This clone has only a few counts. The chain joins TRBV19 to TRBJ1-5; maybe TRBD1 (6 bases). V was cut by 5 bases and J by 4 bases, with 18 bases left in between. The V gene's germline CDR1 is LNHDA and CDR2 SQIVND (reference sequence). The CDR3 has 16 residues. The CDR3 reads CASSPGGPGGNQPQHF. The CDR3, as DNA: TGTGCCAGTAGTCCCGGGGGCCCGGGCGGAAATCAGCCCCAGCATTTT. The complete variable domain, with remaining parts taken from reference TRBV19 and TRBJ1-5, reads DGGITQSPKYLFRKEGQNVTLSCEQNLNHDAMYWYRQDPGQGLRLIYYSQIVNDFQKGDIAEGYSVSREKKESFPLTVTSAQKNPTAFYLCASSPGGPGGNQPQHFGDGTRLSIL.

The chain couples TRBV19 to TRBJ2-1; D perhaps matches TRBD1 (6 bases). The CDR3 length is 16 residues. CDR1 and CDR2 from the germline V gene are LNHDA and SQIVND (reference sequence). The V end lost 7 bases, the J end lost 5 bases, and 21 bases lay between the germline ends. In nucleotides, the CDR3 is TGTGCCAGTACTCCGGGACACACATCCTTGAACAATGAGCAGTTCTTC. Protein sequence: CASTPGHTSLNNEQFF.

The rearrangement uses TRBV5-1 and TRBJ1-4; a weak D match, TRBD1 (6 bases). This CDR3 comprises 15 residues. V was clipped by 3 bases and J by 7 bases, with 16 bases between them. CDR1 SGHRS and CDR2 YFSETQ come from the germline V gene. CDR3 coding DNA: TGCGCCAGCAGCTCACAGGGAGCTTTAGGTGAAAAACTGTTTTTT. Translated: CASSSQGALGEKLFF.

CDR3 amino acids: CASSLAGSGYGYTF. Written as DNA, the CDR3 is TGCGCCAGCAGCCTCGCAGGGTCGGGCTATGGCTACACCTTC. V usage is TRBV5-1 and J usage is TRBJ1-2; D may be TRBD1 (5 bases). The CDR3 covers 14 residues. Germline V gene sequence: CDR1 SGHRS, CDR2 YFSETQ. Trimming took 4 bases from V and 4 from J, leaving 14 bases between them.

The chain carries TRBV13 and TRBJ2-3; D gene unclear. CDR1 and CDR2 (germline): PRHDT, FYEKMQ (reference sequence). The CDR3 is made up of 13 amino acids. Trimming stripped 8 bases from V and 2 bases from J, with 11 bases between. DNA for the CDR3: TGTGCCAGCGGAGAAGGGCCCACAGATACGCAGTATTTT. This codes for CASGEGPTDTQYF.

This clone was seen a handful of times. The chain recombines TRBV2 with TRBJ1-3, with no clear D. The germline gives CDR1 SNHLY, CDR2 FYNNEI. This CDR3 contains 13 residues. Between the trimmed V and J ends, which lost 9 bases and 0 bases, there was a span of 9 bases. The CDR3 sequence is CASGRNSGNTIYF. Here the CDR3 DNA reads TGTGCCAGTGGACGCAACTCTGGAAACACCATATATTTT.

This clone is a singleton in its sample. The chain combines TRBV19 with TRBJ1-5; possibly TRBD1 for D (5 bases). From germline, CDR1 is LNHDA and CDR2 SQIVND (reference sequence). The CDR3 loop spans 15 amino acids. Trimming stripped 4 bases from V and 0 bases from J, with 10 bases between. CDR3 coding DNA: TGTGCCAGTAGTAGGGGGGGATATAGCAATCAGCCCCAGCATTTT. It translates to CASSRGGYSNQPQHF.

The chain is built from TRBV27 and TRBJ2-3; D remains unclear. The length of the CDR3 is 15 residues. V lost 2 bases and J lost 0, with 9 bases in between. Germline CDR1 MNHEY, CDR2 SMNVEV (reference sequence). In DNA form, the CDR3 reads TGTGCCAGCAGTTTAGTCAGTCTGAGCACAGATACGCAGTATTTT. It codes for CASSLVSLSTDTQYF.

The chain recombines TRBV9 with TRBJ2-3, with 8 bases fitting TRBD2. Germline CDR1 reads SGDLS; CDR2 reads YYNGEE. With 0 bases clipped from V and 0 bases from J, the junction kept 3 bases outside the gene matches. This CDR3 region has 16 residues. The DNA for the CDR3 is TGTGCCAGCAGCGTAGGGGCTAGCGGGAGCACAGATACGCAGTATTTT. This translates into CASSVGASGSTDTQYF.

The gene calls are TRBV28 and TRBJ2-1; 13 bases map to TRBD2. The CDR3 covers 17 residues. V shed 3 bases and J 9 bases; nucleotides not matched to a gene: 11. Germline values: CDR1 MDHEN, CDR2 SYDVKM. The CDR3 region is CASSLLKGLAGSGEQFF. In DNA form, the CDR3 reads TGTGCCAGCAGTTTGCTTAAGGGACTAGCGGGATCGGGTGAGCAGTTCTTC.

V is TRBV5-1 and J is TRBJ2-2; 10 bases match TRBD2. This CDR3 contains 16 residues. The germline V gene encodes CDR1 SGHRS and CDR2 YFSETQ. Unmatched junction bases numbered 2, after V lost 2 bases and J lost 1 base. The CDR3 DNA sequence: TGCGCCAGCAGCTTACGACTAGCGGGGAACACCGGGGAGCTGTTTTTT. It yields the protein CASSLRLAGNTGELFF.

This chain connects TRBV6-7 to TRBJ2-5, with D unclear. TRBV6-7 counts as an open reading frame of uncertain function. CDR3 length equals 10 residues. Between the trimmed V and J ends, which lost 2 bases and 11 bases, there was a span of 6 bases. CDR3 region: CASSYHPQYF. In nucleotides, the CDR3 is TGTGCCAGCAGTTACCACCCGCAGTACTTC.

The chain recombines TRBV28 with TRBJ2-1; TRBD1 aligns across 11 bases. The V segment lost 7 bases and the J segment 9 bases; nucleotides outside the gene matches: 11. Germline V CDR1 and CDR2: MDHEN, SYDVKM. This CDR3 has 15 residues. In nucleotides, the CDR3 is TGTGCCAGCACCACTGTCGGACAGGGGGCCTTTGAGCAGTTCTTC. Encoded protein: CASTTVGQGAFEQFF.

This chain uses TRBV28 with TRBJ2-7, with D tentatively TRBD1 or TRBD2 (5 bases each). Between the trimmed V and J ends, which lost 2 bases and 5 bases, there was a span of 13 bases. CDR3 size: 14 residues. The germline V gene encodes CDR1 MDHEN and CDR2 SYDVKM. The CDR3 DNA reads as TGTGCCAGCAGTTTAAATCCCAGGGAGCACGAGCAGTACTTC. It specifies CASSLNPREHEQYF.

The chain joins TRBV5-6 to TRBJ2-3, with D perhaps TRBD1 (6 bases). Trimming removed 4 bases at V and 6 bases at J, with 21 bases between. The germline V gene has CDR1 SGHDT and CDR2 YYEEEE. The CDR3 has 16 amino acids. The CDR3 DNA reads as TGTGCCAGCAGCCCGCCCCAACAGGGCTCAGGGGATACGCAGTATTTT. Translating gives CASSPPQQGSGDTQYF. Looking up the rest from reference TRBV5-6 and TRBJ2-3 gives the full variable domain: DAGVTQSPTHLIKTRGQQVTLRCSPKSGHDTVSWYQQALGQGPQFIFQYYEEEERQRGNFPDRFSGHQFPNYSSELNVNALLLGDSALYLCASSPPQQGSGDTQYFGPGTRLTVL.

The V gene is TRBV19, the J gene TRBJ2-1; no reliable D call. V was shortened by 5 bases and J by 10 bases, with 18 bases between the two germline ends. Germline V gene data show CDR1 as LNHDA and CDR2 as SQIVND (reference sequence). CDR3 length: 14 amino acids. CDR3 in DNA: TGTGCCAGTAGTCTTGTCAGTTTACAATGGGAGCAGTTCTTC. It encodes CASSLVSLQWEQFF.

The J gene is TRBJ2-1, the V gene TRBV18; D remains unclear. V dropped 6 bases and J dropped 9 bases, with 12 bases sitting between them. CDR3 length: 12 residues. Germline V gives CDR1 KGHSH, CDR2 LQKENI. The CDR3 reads CASSPMGIEQFF. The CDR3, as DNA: TGTGCCAGCTCCCCAATGGGTATTGAGCAGTTCTTC.

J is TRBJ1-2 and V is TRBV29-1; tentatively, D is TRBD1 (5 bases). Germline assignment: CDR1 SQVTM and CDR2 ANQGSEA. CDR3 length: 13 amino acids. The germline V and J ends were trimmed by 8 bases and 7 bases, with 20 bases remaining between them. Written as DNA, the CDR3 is TGCAGCTATCAAACGGAGGGGTTTAGTGGCTACACCTTC. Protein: CSYQTEGFSGYTF. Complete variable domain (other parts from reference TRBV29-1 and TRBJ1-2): SAVISQKPSRDICQRGTSLTIQCQVDSQVTMMFWYRQQPGQSLTLIATANQGSEATYESGFVIDKFPISRPNLTFSTLTVSNMSPEDSSIYLCSYQTEGFSGYTFGSGTRLTVV.

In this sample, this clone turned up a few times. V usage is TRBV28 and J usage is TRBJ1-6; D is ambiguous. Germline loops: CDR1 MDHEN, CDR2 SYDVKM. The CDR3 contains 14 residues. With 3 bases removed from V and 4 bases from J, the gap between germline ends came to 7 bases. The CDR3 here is CASSFWQYNSPLHF. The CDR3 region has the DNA TGTGCCAGCAGTTTTTGGCAGTATAATTCACCCCTCCACTTT.

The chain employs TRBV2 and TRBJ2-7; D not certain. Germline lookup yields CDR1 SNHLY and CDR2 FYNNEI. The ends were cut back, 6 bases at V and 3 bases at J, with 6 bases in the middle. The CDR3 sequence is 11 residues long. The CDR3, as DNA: TGTGCCAGCAGCCTCAACTACGAGCAGTACTTC. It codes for CASSLNYEQYF.

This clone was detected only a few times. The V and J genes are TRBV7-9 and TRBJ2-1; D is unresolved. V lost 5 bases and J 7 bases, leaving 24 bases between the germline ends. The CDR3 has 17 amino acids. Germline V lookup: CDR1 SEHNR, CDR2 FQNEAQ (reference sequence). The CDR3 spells CASSRNLDAIVYNEQFF. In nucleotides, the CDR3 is TGTGCCAGCAGCCGTAATCTAGATGCCATCGTGTATAATGAGCAGTTCTTC.